This T cell receptor beta chain was documented in a study of blood T cell repertoires in COVID-19. Measured with immunoSEQ multiplex PCR; TCRdb has only the in-frame clones, and not every one. The sample yields over 50,000 clones, more than 75% seen once. CDR1 is LGHDT and CDR2 is YNNKEL in the germline V gene (reference sequence). The CDR3 consists of 14 residues. With 4 bases removed from V and 9 bases from J, the gap between germline ends came to 18 bases. The chain is built from TRBV3-1 (or the pseudogene TRBV3-2) and TRBJ1-1; D is possibly TRBD1 (6 bases). This TCR was recovered from a man between 60 and 75 years old with acute or convalescent COVID-19. The sample taken for sequencing was peripheral blood. The DNA for the CDR3 is TGTGCCAGCAGCCCCACCCTTGGCAGGGGCAAAGCTTTCTTT. Translation: CASSPTLGRGKAFF.